The sequence of this TCR beta chain was determined in a study of CD8+ T cells in alopecia areata. Study background: Treatment comprised oral tofacitinib, 5 to 10 mg twice daily, in treated patients. Patients in the study were on tofacitinib for 6 to 18 months, then off it for 6 months.

Study-wide results and limits: Compared with normal scalp, lesional scalp had higher clonality and more expanded CD8+ clones.

Turning to this clone: Antigen specificity is unknown.

The authors sorted CD4+ and CD8+ T cells from PBMCs. Investigators isolated RNA and reverse transcribed it into cDNA to act as the sequencing template. Clones were read by immunoSEQ multiplex PCR, and TCRdb kept only the in-frame ones, dropping some. This table holds 90,000 to 100,000 clones, 35% to 45% found once. The source material was CD4+ T cells sorted from blood. This clonotype originated in a human donor with alopecia areata.

CDR3 loop: CASTSLGRYEQYF. The CDR3 nucleotides read TGTGCCAGCACCTCTTTGGGTCGCTACGAGCAGTACTTC. The J gene is TRBJ2-7, the V gene TRBV11-2; D gene uncertain. The CDR3 length is 13 residues. Germline CDR1 reads SGHAT; CDR2 reads FQNNGV. Trimming pared 7 bases from V and 3 bases from J, leaving 13 bases between. The variable domain in full, with the rest retrieved from reference TRBV11-2 and TRBJ2-7, is EAGVAQSPRYKIIEKRQSVAFWCNPISGHATLYWYQQILGQGPKLLIQFQNNGVVDDSQLPKDRFSAERLKGVDSTLKIQPAKLEDSAVYLCASTSLGRYEQYFGPGTRLTVT.